This is a list of T cell receptor beta chains from one sample in a study of cytomegalovirus exposure and HLA in healthy donors. Profiling relied on immunoSEQ multiplex PCR, and the TCRdb table lists in-frame clones only, not all of them. The data contain about 69,000 clones, about 95% of them singletons. Material for sequencing was PBMCs. All receptors come from a woman in her late teens or twenties in good health and CMV-seronegative. Each CDR3 is given with its conserved first and last residue.

cdr3_aa	v_call	j_call
CATSPRGGLAEIEQYF	TRBV15	TRBJ2-7
CSVAGTGKNQPQHF	TRBV29-1	TRBJ1-5
CASSANGAVTEQYF	TRBV7-9	TRBJ2-7
CASSRSFVQGIQETQYF	TRBV5-4	TRBJ2-5
CASSLGRYTEAFF	TRBV7-3	TRBJ1-1
CASSLTSGTYNEQFF	TRBV5-1	TRBJ2-1
CASSQEESYGYTF	TRBV4-1	TRBJ1-2
CASSQDRQDTEAFF	TRBV4-2	TRBJ1-1
CASSSGGAYNEQFF	TRBV11-2	TRBJ2-1
CASSPGHTTDTQYF	TRBV7-9	TRBJ2-3
CASSGGQAFNSPLHF	TRBV5-5	TRBJ1-6
CASSPGIPSETQYF	TRBV6-1	TRBJ2-5
CASSRTGGSSYEQYF	TRBV23-1	TRBJ2-7
CASTYPPDNNEQFF	TRBV11-1	TRBJ2-1
CAWSVGRAETQYF	TRBV30	TRBJ2-5
CASSNKRLWDRGTGELFF	TRBV21-1	TRBJ2-2
CASISDPQAGYGYTF	TRBV28	TRBJ1-2
CASSRTGQPHRESSYNEQFF	TRBV5-5	TRBJ2-1
CASSPGTLGNNEQFF	TRBV9	TRBJ2-1
CASSRTGGNEQFF	TRBV11-2	TRBJ2-1
CASSWGTGIAEAFF	TRBV28	TRBJ1-1
CASSPMTSGDYEQYF	TRBV4-2	TRBJ2-7
CASSLVEGSNQPQHF	TRBV7-8	TRBJ1-5
CASSLGRVATEAFF	TRBV7-2	TRBJ1-1
CASSVGQYNEQFF	TRBV9	TRBJ2-1
CAGRGQGDTQYF	TRBV28	TRBJ2-3
CASSPPQGGVDTQYF	TRBV5-4	TRBJ2-3
CASSRGIAATNEKLFF	TRBV28	TRBJ1-4
CASSQDRDTEAFF	TRBV4-2	TRBJ1-1
CASSFEGDTEAFF	TRBV11-1	TRBJ1-1
CASSPRSSGDPQETQYF	TRBV7-8	TRBJ2-5
CASSLGTVRATQYF	TRBV23-1	TRBJ2-5
CASSPSGRGSYEQYF	TRBV28	TRBJ2-7
CASQGLAGGVAKNIQYF	TRBV18	TRBJ2-4
CASSSGEQETQYF	TRBV5-1	TRBJ2-5
CASSVGQGGDTEAFF	TRBV9	TRBJ1-1
CASSLGDRINQPQHF	TRBV5-1	TRBJ1-5
CASSQDSGYSTDTQYF	TRBV4-3	TRBJ2-3
CASSENSNYGYTF	TRBV2	TRBJ1-2
CASSHLGLGSSGANVLTF	TRBV27	TRBJ2-6
CASSLAGTPGGKSGYTF	TRBV5-6	TRBJ1-2
CASSVLAERGTDTQYF	TRBV5-8	TRBJ2-3
CASSSGPFHEQYF	TRBV6-6	TRBJ2-7
CATSRGGGATDTQYF	TRBV15	TRBJ2-3
CSVERGVGGGLYNEQFF	TRBV29-1	TRBJ2-1
CASSPRGGRGTDTQYF	TRBV13	TRBJ2-3
CASSLAITGQSNQPQHF	TRBV7-8	TRBJ1-5
CASSPSGEGRAYGYTF	TRBV4-2	TRBJ1-2
CASSVGVAAGGTDTQYF	TRBV9	TRBJ2-3
CASNWQPQHF	TRBV28	TRBJ1-5
CAWIGLAGGGETQYF	TRBV30	TRBJ2-5